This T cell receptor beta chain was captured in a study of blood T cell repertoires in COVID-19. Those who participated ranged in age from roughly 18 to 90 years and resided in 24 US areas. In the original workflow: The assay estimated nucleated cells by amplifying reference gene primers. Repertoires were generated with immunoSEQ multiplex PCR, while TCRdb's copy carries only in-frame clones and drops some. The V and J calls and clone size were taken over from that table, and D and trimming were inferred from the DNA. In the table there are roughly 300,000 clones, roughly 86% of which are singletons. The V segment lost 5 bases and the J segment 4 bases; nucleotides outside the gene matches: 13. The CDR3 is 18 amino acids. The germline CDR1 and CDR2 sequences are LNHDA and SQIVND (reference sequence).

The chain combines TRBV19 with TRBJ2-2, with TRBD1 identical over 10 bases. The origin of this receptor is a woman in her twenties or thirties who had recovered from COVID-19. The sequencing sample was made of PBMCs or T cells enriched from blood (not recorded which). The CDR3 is CASSPYHSTGGRTGELFF. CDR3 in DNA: TGTGCCAGTAGTCCCTACCACTCGACAGGGGGCCGCACCGGGGAGCTGTTTTTT.